One and the same sample provided the 10 T cell receptor beta chains below, sequenced in a study of regulatory T cells in long-lasting Graves disease. Time point of the sample: persistent/refractory GD, antithyroid drugs over 5 years with positive TRAb. Preparation of the TCR library used RNA extracted from PBMCs. Building of the TCR beta libraries involved iRepertoire HTBI primers and Arm-PCR of CDR3 regions. TCRdb re-called the multiplex PCR reads through MiXCR, storing one row per CDR3 protein. The sample shows 450,000 or so distinct CDR3 sequences, less than 25% of them seen only once. The sequences come from peripheral blood mononuclear cells (PBMCs), collected when the disease was refractory, from a patient treated with antithyroid drugs. The receptors derive from a female donor with Graves disease.

The chain uses TRBV9 and TRBJ2-7; 11 bases match TRBD2. Per germline, CDR1 SGDLS and CDR2 YYNGEE. This CDR3 region has 17 residues. V dropped 5 bases and J dropped 3; count of bases not matched to a gene: 13. The chain's CDR3 is CASSGDSGRARIYEQYF. The CDR3 DNA sequence: TGTGCCAGCAGTGGGGATAGCGGGAGGGCCCGAATCTACGAGCAGTACTTC. The full variable domain, in which reference TRBV9 and TRBJ2-7 provide the parts outside the CDR3, is DSGVTQTPKHLITATGQRVTLRCSPRSGDLSVYWYQQSLDQGLQFLIQYYNGEERAKGNILERFSAQQFPDLHSELNLSSLELGDSALYFCASSGDSGRARIYEQYFGPGTRLTVT.

The sample holds a few counts of this clonotype. The V call is TRBV6-1, the J call TRBJ2-4; tentative D call: TRBD2 (5 bases). Trimming pared 10 bases from V and 0 bases from J, leaving 16 bases between. This CDR3 region has 15 residues. The germline V gene encodes CDR1 MNHNS and CDR2 SASEGT. The CDR3 sequence: CATLKDFLAKNIQYF. The CDR3, as DNA: TGTGCCACCCTTAAGGACTTCCTAGCCAAAAACATTCAGTACTTC.

V and J are TRBV20-1 and TRBJ1-1; TRBD1 agrees at 7 bases. The CDR3 spans 17 residues. Germline V lookup: CDR1 DFQATT, CDR2 SNEGSKA (reference sequence). The trim removed 6 bases at V and 1 base at J, leaving 17 bases unmatched. The CDR3 protein is CSAPPSGTEDSNTEAFF. CDR3 nucleotide sequence: TGCAGTGCCCCCCCTTCCGGGACAGAAGATTCGAACACTGAAGCTTTCTTT.

This clonotype was counted between two and nine times. The V call is TRBV10-2, the J call TRBJ2-3, with 9 bases fitting TRBD2. The CDR3 consists of 14 residues. Unmatched junction bases numbered 4, after V lost 8 bases and J lost 1 base. The germline V gene has CDR1 WSHSY and CDR2 SAAADI. For the CDR3, the DNA is TGCGCCAGCTTTAGCGGGAGAGGCACAGATACGCAGTATTTT. Translation gives CASFSGRGTDTQYF.

The rearrangement joins TRBV9 to TRBJ2-7, with D possibly being TRBD1 (6 bases). The CDR3 totals 16 residues. The germline V and J ends were trimmed by 4 bases and 1 base, with 18 bases remaining between them. Looked up from germline, CDR1 is SGDLS and CDR2 is YYNGEE. The CDR3, as DNA: TGTGCCAGCAGCCCCGAGGGTACAGGGCCTTCCTACGAGCAGTACTTC. It translates to CASSPEGTGPSYEQYF.

The chain links TRBV6-1 to TRBJ2-7, with D tentatively TRBD1 (6 bases). V dropped 7 bases and J dropped 5 bases, with 9 bases sitting between them. In germline, CDR1 is MNHNS, CDR2 SASEGT. The CDR3 covers 11 residues. CDR3 DNA sequence: TGTGCCAGCAACTACAGGGACGAGCAGTACTTC. Encoded protein: CASNYRDEQYF.

The chain carries TRBV29-1 and TRBJ2-5, with TRBD1 matching over 9 bases. CDR3 size: 12 residues. V was clipped by 7 bases and J by 5 bases; unmatched bases: 5. Germline V gene lookup returns CDR1 SQVTM and CDR2 ANQGSEA. The CDR3 bases are TGCAGCGCCGGGACAGGGACGGAGACCCAGTACTTC. Protein: CSAGTGTETQYF. Full variable domain (missing parts from reference TRBV29-1 and TRBJ2-5): SAVISQKPSRDICQRGTSLTIQCQVDSQVTMMFWYRQQPGQSLTLIATANQGSEATYESGFVIDKFPISRPNLTFSTLTVSNMSPEDSSIYLCSAGTGTETQYFGPGTRLLVL.

This chain joins TRBV7-2 and TRBJ1-6; weak D call: TRBD1 (5 bases). V was trimmed by 8 bases and J by 10 bases, leaving 18 bases between them. This CDR3 region has 14 residues. CDR1 and CDR2 (germline): SGHTA, FQGNSA. This CDR3 is CASRPTVRGSPLHF. CDR3 coding DNA: TGTGCCAGCCGCCCGACGGTCCGGGGGTCACCCCTCCACTTT.

The chain couples TRBV2 to TRBJ1-5, with D tentatively TRBD1 (6 bases). Trimming left V 7 bases short and J 4 bases short, with 14 bases between. This CDR3 comprises 14 residues. CDR1 and CDR2 (germline): SNHLY, FYNNEI. The CDR3 reads CASKLEQGNQPQHF. In DNA, the CDR3 is TGTGCCAGCAAACTTGAACAGGGAAATCAGCCCCAGCATTTT. Complete variable domain (other parts from reference TRBV2 and TRBJ1-5): EPEVTQTPSHQVTQMGQEVILRCVPISNHLYFYWYRQILGQKVEFLVSFYNNEISEKSEIFDDQFSVERPDGSNFTLKIRSTKLEDSAMYFCASKLEQGNQPQHFGDGTRLSIL.

This rearrangement joins TRBV28 to TRBJ1-2, with a possible D match to TRBD1 (5 bases). This CDR3 has 12 residues. The germline V gene encodes CDR1 MDHEN and CDR2 SYDVKM. Trimming shortened V by 6 bases and J by 7 bases, and 12 bases separated the two germline ends. CDR3 protein: CASRFNRGGYTF. Written as DNA, the CDR3 is TGTGCCAGCAGGTTCAATAGGGGTGGCTACACCTTC.